These 25 T cell receptor beta chains were sequenced from one sample in a study of blood T cell repertoires in COVID-19. Repertoires were generated with immunoSEQ multiplex PCR, while TCRdb's copy carries only in-frame clones and drops some. The sample has some 190,000 clones; 84% are singletons. Sequencing was done on a sample of peripheral blood. The receptors stem from a human donor in a cohort sampled during active COVID-19.

The chain carries TRBV7-2 and TRBJ1-2, with 7 bases lining up with TRBD1. The germline V gene has CDR1 SGHTA and CDR2 FQGNSA. Unmatched junction bases numbered 6, after V lost 1 base and J lost 7 bases. This CDR3 is 14 amino acids long. CDR3 protein: CASSLGQGEVGYTF. The CDR3 nucleotides are TGTGCCAGCAGCTTAGGTCAGGGGGAGGTTGGCTACACCTTC.

The J gene is TRBJ2-7, the V gene TRBV3-1 (or the pseudogene TRBV3-2); the D gene is possibly TRBD2 (5 bases). V was pared by 3 bases and J by 6 bases, with 12 bases between. CDR3 length: 13 amino acids. Germline V gene lookup returns CDR1 LGHDT and CDR2 YNNKEL (reference sequence). The CDR3 region has the DNA TGTGCCAGCAGCCACCCAACCCGGGGCGAGCAGTACTTC. This translates into CASSHPTRGEQYF.

V usage is TRBV6-5 and J usage is TRBJ2-3; possibly TRBD2 for D (6 bases). The CDR3 is 15 amino acids. V lost 8 bases to trimming and J lost 0 bases, with 15 bases between them. From germline, CDR1 is MNHEY and CDR2 SVGAGI. DNA for the CDR3: TGTGCCAGCGAGAACTTCGGGGGAAGCACAGATACGCAGTATTTT. Amino acid sequence: CASENFGGSTDTQYF.

The rearrangement joins TRBV12-3 or TRBV12-4 to TRBJ2-7; D not resolved. CDR3 length: 11 amino acids. V lost 4 bases to trimming and J lost 3 bases, with 4 bases between them. The CDR3 DNA is TGTGCCAGCAGTTCCTACTACGAGCAGTACTTC. Encoded protein: CASSSYYEQYF.

This clone was detected once. V usage is TRBV2 and J usage is TRBJ2-5, with a weak D call TRBD2 (5 bases). The CDR3 has 14 residues. V was pared by 4 bases and J by 6 bases, with 15 bases between. Germline V gene sequence: CDR1 SNHLY, CDR2 FYNNEI. This chain's CDR3 is CASSADLSPQTQYF. CDR3 coding DNA: TGTGCCAGCAGTGCGGACTTATCCCCCCAGACCCAGTACTTC.

V is TRBV3-1 (or the pseudogene TRBV3-2) and J is TRBJ1-1; 8 positions match TRBD1. In germline, CDR1 is LGHDT, CDR2 YNNKEL (reference sequence). The CDR3 length is 15 residues. V trimming: 4 bases; J trimming: 1 base; junction bases outside the gene matches: 5. Here the CDR3 DNA reads TGTGCCAGCAGCCCCCGGACAGGGTGGAACACTGAAGCTTTCTTT. Translation gives CASSPRTGWNTEAFF.

The chain couples TRBV5-1 to TRBJ1-2; 7 nucleotides agree with TRBD1. Germline CDR1 SGHRS, CDR2 YFSETQ. The CDR3 totals 16 residues. The J segment lost 5 bases and the V segment lost 3 bases, leaving 13 bases of the junction unmatched. CDR3 in amino acids: CASSSLDRADIYGYTF. CDR3 DNA: TGCGCCAGCAGCTCACTCGACAGGGCTGACATTTATGGCTACACCTTC.

The J gene is TRBJ2-3, the V gene TRBV2; TRBD2 matches 10 bases. This CDR3 comprises 14 residues. Germline CDR1 and CDR2: SNHLY and FYNNEI. J lost 4 bases, V lost 7 bases, and 5 bases had no gene match. The CDR3 loop is CASTERGGSDTQYF. In nucleotides, the CDR3 is TGTGCCAGCACTGAGCGGGGGGGCTCAGATACGCAGTATTTT.

The chain joins TRBV7-8 to TRBJ1-6; D is undetermined. V was cut by 5 bases and J by 9 bases, with 23 bases left in between. In germline, CDR1 is SGHVS, CDR2 FQNEAQ. The CDR3 has 17 amino acids. The CDR3 DNA is TGTGCCAGCAGCCTAGAGGGCGCGGACTTAGGCAGTTCACCCCTCCACTTT. It specifies CASSLEGADLGSSPLHF.

The rearrangement uses TRBV5-1 and TRBJ1-1, with 8 bases matching TRBD1. The CDR3 spans 14 residues. The germline gives CDR1 SGHRS, CDR2 YFSETQ. The V segment lost 4 bases and the J segment 5 bases; nucleotides outside the gene matches: 7. The CDR3 sequence: CASSQGAFLTEAFF. The CDR3 nucleotides are TGCGCCAGCAGCCAGGGGGCCTTTTTGACTGAAGCTTTCTTT.

This clone was seen a single time. The chain joins TRBV7-9 to TRBJ1-1, with 7 bases that match TRBD1. With 6 bases clipped from V and 4 bases from J, the junction kept 5 bases outside the gene matches. CDR3 length: 13 residues. Per germline, CDR1 SEHNR and CDR2 FQNEAQ (reference sequence). This CDR3 reads CASRLTGFTEAFF. Here the CDR3 DNA reads TGTGCCAGCAGACTGACAGGGTTCACTGAAGCTTTCTTT. Variable domain in full (rest from reference TRBV7-9 and TRBJ1-1): DTGVSQNPRHKITKRGQNVTFRCDPISEHNRLYWYRQTLGQGPEFLTYFQNEAQLEKSRLLSDRFSAERPKGSFSTLEIQRTEQGDSAMYLCASRLTGFTEAFFGQGTRLTVV.

Points on this clone: This CDR3 is also generated by other DNA sequences in the sample. The chain employs TRBV7-9 and TRBJ2-1; 9 bases are shared with TRBD2. V shed 1 base and J 2 bases; nucleotides not matched to a gene: 0. The CDR3 has 15 amino acids. CDR1 and CDR2 from the germline V gene are SEHNR and FQNEAQ (reference sequence). This CDR3 reads CASSLGLAAYNEQFF. The CDR3 DNA sequence: TGTGCCAGCAGCTTAGGACTAGCGGCCTACAATGAGCAGTTCTTC.

This chain connects TRBV19 to TRBJ1-5; D perhaps matches TRBD1 (5 bases). V lost 5 bases, J lost 0 bases, and 8 bases lay in between. The CDR3 covers 14 residues. Germline CDR1 LNHDA, CDR2 SQIVND (reference sequence). The chain's CDR3 is CASSQGHSNQPQHF. The CDR3 region has the DNA TGTGCCAGTAGTCAAGGACATAGCAATCAGCCCCAGCATTTT.

The chain is built from TRBV28 and TRBJ2-1, with D tentatively TRBD1 (6 bases). The CDR3 contains 14 residues. Trimming removed 5 bases from V and 2 bases from J, with 10 bases in between. The germline CDR1 and CDR2 sequences are MDHEN and SYDVKM. CDR3 nucleotide sequence: TGTGCCAGCAGTAGAGGGGGAACCTACAATGAGCAGTTCTTC. Its protein product is CASSRGGTYNEQFF.

This clone was seen only once. The chain couples TRBV28 to TRBJ1-1, with D possibly TRBD1 on 5 matching bases. There are 14 residues in the CDR3. Per the germline V gene, CDR1 is MDHEN and CDR2 is SYDVKM. V lost 2 bases to trimming and J lost 1 base, with 8 bases between them. The CDR3 bases are TGTGCCAGCAGTTTAATACAGGAGAACACTGAAGCTTTCTTT. Its translation: CASSLIQENTEAFF.

The rearrangement uses TRBV5-1 and TRBJ2-7; 13 bases align to TRBD2. The J segment lost 2 bases and the V segment lost 4 bases, leaving 3 bases of the junction unmatched. The CDR3 is 15 residues long. Looked up from germline, CDR1 is SGHRS and CDR2 is YFSETQ. For the CDR3, the DNA is TGCGCCAGCAGCCCTGGACTAGCGGGAGCCTACGAGCAGTACGTC. Encoded protein: CASSPGLAGAYEQYV.

Many counts were recorded for this clone. This rearrangement joins TRBV6-1 to TRBJ1-3; D remains ambiguous. CDR3 length: 16 residues. Looked up from germline, CDR1 is MNHNS and CDR2 is SASEGT. Trimming took off 1 base at V and 2 bases at J, with 12 bases between the two ends. The CDR3 here is CASSEEDEDPGNTIYF. CDR3 in DNA: TGTGCCAGCAGTGAAGAGGATGAGGATCCTGGAAACACCATATATTTT.

The V and J genes are TRBV7-8 and TRBJ2-1; no firm D call. Germline CDR1 SGHVS, CDR2 FQNEAQ. The germline V and J ends were trimmed by 1 base and 11 bases, with 15 bases remaining between them. This CDR3 is built from 14 residues. CDR3 region: CASSLEVQFIKQFF. The CDR3 DNA follows: TGTGCCAGCAGCTTAGAAGTTCAGTTCATAAAGCAGTTCTTC.

This clone has a single count. V gene TRBV6-5 combines with J gene TRBJ2-3, with TRBD2 identical over 13 bases. The CDR3 is 14 residues long. Germline trimming cut 8 bases from V and 4 bases from J; bases unmatched to any gene: 3. Germline-derived CDR1 and CDR2 are MNHEY and SVGAGI. The CDR3 reads CASVGLAGSDTQYF. The CDR3, as DNA: TGTGCCAGCGTGGGACTAGCGGGATCAGATACGCAGTATTTT.

Only one count was recorded for this clone. The CDR3 bases are TGTGCCAGCAGCTTACGGTCTATCCGGGACAGGTCTCAGCCCCAGCATTTT. Translated: CASSLRSIRDRSQPQHF. The rearrangement links TRBV7-9 to TRBJ1-5; TRBD1 matches 8 bases. CDR1 SEHNR and CDR2 FQNEAQ come from the germline V gene (reference sequence). There are 17 residues in the CDR3. J was trimmed by 6 bases and V by 2 bases; bases with no gene match: 12.

Note on this clone: Other DNA sequences in this specimen translate into the identical CDR3. The chain joins TRBV5-1 to TRBJ1-1; 7 bases are a match to TRBD1. The CDR3 length is 14 residues. The trim removed 5 bases at V and 0 bases at J, leaving 4 bases unmatched. The germline gives CDR1 SGHRS, CDR2 YFSETQ. CDR3 residues: CASRTGTVNTEAFF. As DNA, the CDR3 is TGCGCCAGCAGAACCGGGACAGTGAACACTGAAGCTTTCTTT.

On this clone: Distinct nucleotide sequences in the sample also encode this CDR3. The V gene is TRBV9, the J gene TRBJ2-1; 8 bases map to TRBD2. This CDR3 is built from 15 residues. CDR1 and CDR2 (germline): SGDLS, YYNGEE. Germline trimming cut 4 bases from V and 0 bases from J; bases unmatched to any gene: 3. The CDR3, as DNA: TGTGCCAGCAGCACTAGCGGTAGCTCCTACAATGAGCAGTTCTTC. Encoded protein: CASSTSGSSYNEQFF.

Only a few counts were recorded for this clone. The rearrangement uses TRBV6-2 or TRBV6-3 and TRBJ2-5; 10 nucleotides agree with TRBD2. After removal of 6 bases from V and 2 bases from J, the junction contained 6 bases not matched to a gene. The V gene's germline CDR1 is MNHEY and CDR2 SVGEGT. The CDR3 has 15 residues. CDR3 DNA: TGTGCCAGCAGCTCAGGACTAGCGGTACAAGAGACCCAGTACTTC. Translating gives CASSSGLAVQETQYF.

J is TRBJ1-1 and V is TRBV7-9; D is undetermined. There are 14 residues in the CDR3. Between the trimmed V and J ends, which lost 2 bases and 8 bases, there was a span of 15 bases. In germline, CDR1 is SEHNR, CDR2 FQNEAQ (reference sequence). The CDR3 nucleotides are TGTGCCAGCAGCTTACTTACAATCGCCGGGGAAGCTTTCTTT. It is translated as CASSLLTIAGEAFF.

The CDR3 DNA is TGTGCCAGCAGTAAAACAGGGTCTGGGCAAGAGACCCAGTACTTC. Translation: CASSKTGSGQETQYF. The chain is built from TRBV6-5 and TRBJ2-5; D possibly corresponds to TRBD1 (6 bases). Germline CDR1 reads MNHEY; CDR2 reads SVGAGI. With 5 bases removed from V and 2 bases from J, the gap between germline ends came to 15 bases. The CDR3 runs 15 residues.